The clone carrying this T cell receptor beta chain was found once. The CDR3 totals 13 residues. Sequencing used immunoSEQ multiplex PCR; TCRdb keeps in-frame clones, though not all of them. The table shows some 97,000 clones, with about nine tenths occurring only once. The data stem from a study of blood T cell repertoires in COVID-19. The sample consisted of peripheral blood. The origin of this receptor is a man in his sixties or seventies with acute or convalescent COVID-19. This rearrangement joins TRBV21-1 to TRBJ2-7; the table's D call of TRBD2 was not tested on the DNA. TRBV21-1 constitutes a pseudogene. The CDR3 sequence: CASSKVGRYEQYF. The CDR3 DNA sequence: TGTGCCAGCAGCAAGGTTGGGAGATACGAGCAGTACTTC.